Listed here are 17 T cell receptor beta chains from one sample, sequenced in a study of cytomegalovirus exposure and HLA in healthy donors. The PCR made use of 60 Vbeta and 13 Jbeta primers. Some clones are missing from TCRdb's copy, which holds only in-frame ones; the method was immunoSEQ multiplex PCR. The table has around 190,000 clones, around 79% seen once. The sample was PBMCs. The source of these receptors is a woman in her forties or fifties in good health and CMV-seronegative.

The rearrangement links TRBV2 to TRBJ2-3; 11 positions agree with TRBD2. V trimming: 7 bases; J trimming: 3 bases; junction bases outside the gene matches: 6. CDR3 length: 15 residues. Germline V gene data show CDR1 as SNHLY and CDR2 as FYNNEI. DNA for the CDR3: TGTGCCAGCACAGAACTAGCGGGAGTAACAGATACGCAGTATTTT. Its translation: CASTELAGVTDTQYF.

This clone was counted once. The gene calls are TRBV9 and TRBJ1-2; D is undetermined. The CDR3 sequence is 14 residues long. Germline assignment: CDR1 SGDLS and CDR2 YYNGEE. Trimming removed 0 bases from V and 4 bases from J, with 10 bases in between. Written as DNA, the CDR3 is TGTGCCAGCAGCGTAGCGCCAGGTCCCTATGGCTACACCTTC. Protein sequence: CASSVAPGPYGYTF. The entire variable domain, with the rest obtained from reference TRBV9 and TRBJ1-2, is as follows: DSGVTQTPKHLITATGQRVTLRCSPRSGDLSVYWYQQSLDQGLQFLIQYYNGEERAKGNILERFSAQQFPDLHSELNLSSLELGDSALYFCASSVAPGPYGYTFGSGTRLTVV.

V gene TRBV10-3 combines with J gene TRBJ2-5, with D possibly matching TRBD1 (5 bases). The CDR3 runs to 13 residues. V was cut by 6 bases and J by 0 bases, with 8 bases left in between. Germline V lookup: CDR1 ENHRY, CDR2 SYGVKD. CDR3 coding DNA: TGTGCCATCAGAGGCAGGGACCAAGAGACCCAGTACTTC. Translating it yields CAIRGRDQETQYF.

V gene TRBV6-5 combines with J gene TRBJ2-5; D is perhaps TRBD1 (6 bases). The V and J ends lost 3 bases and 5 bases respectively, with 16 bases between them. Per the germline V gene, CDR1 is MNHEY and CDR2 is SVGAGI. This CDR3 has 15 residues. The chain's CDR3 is CASSYTQGPLETQYF. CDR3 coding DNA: TGTGCCAGCAGTTATACACAGGGTCCTTTGGAGACCCAGTACTTC.

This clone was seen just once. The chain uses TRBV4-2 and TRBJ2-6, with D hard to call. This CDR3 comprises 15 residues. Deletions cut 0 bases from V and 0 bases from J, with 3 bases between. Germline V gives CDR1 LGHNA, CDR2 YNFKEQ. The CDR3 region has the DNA TGTGCCAGCAGCCAAGACAGCTCTGGGGCCAACGTCCTGACTTTC. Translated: CASSQDSSGANVLTF.

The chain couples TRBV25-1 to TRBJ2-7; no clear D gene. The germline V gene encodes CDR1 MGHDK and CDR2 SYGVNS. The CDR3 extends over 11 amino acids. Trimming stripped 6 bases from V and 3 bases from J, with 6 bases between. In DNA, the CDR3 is TGTGCCAGCAGACTGAACTACGAGCAGTACTTC. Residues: CASRLNYEQYF.

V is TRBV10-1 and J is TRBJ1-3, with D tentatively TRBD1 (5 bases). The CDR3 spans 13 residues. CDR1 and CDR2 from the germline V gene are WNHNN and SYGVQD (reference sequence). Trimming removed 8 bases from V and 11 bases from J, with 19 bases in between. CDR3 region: CASSGPGPGAIYF. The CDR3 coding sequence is TGCGCCAGCTCCGGACCCGGGCCGGGGGCCATATATTTT.

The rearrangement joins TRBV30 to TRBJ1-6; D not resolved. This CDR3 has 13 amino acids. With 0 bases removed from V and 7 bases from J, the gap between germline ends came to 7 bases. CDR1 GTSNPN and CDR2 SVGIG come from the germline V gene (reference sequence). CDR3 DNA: TGTGCCTGGAGTGTACGGGAAAATTCACCCCTCCACTTT. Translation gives CAWSVRENSPLHF.

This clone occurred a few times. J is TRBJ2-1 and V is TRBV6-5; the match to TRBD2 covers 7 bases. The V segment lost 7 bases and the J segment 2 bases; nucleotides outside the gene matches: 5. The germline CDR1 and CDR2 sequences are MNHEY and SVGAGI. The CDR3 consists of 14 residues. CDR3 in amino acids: CASTPGRAYNEQFF. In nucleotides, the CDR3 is TGTGCCAGCACCCCAGGGAGGGCCTACAATGAGCAGTTCTTC.

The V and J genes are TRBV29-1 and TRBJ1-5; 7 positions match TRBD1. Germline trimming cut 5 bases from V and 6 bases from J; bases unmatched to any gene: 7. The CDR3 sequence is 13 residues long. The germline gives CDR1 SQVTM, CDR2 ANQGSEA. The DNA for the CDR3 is TGCAGCGTTTCCGGGGACAGATTTCAGCCCCAGCATTTT. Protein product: CSVSGDRFQPQHF.

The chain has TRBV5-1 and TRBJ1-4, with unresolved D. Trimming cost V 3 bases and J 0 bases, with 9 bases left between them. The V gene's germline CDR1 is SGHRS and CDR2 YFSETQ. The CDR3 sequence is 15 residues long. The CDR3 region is CASSSSEATNEKLFF. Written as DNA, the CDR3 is TGCGCCAGCAGCTCGTCGGAGGCAACTAATGAAAAACTGTTTTTT.

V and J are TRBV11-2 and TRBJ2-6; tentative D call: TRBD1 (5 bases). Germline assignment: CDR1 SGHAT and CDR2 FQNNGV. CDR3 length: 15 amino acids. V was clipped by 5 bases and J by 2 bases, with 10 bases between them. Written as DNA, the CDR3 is TGTGCCAGCAGCATCACAGGTCCTGGGGCCAACGTCCTGACTTTC. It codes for CASSITGPGANVLTF. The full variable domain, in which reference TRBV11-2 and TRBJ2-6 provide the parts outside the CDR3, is EAGVAQSPRYKIIEKRQSVAFWCNPISGHATLYWYQQILGQGPKLLIQFQNNGVVDDSQLPKDRFSAERLKGVDSTLKIQPAKLEDSAVYLCASSITGPGANVLTFGAGSRLTVL.

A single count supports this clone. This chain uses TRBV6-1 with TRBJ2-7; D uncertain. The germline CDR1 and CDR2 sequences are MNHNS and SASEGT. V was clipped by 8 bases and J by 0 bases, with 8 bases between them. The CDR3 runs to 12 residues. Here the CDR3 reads CASWQSSYEQYF. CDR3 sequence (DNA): TGTGCCAGCTGGCAGTCCTCCTACGAGCAGTACTTC.

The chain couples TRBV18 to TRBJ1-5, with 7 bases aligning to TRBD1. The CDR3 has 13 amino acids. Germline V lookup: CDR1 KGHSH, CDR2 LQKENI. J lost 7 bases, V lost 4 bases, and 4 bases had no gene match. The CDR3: CASSQTGEQPQHF. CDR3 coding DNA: TGTGCCAGCTCACAAACAGGGGAACAGCCCCAGCATTTT.

CDR3 amino acids: CASSQGWVGEQYF. The CDR3 DNA sequence: TGTGCCAGCAGCCAGGGGTGGGTGGGTGAGCAGTACTTC. This sequence joins TRBV7-9 and TRBJ2-7; maybe TRBD1 (6 bases). Germline V gives CDR1 SEHNR, CDR2 FQNEAQ (reference sequence). The V gene lost 5 bases and the J gene lost 7 bases, with 15 bases spanning the gap. The CDR3 covers 13 residues. The full variable domain, with the rest looked up from reference TRBV7-9 and TRBJ2-7, is DTGVSQNPRHKITKRGQNVTFRCDPISEHNRLYWYRQTLGQGPEFLTYFQNEAQLEKSRLLSDRFSAERPKGSFSTLEIQRTEQGDSAMYLCASSQGWVGEQYFGPGTRLTVT.

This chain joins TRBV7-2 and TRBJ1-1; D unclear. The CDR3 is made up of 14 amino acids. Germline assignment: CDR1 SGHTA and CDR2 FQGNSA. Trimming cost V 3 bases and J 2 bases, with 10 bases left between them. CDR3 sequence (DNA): TGTGCCAGCAGCTTCTCTTGGAGAAACACTGAAGCTTTCTTT. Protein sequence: CASSFSWRNTEAFF.

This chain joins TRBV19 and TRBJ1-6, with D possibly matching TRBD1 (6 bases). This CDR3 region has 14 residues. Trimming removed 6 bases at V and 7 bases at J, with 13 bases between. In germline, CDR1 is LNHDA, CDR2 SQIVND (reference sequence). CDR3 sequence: CASRDRTTNSPLHF. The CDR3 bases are TGTGCCAGTAGAGACAGGACCACAAATTCACCCCTCCACTTT.